A selection of T cell receptor beta chains follows, all from one sample in a study of blood T cell repertoires in COVID-19. The table came from immunoSEQ multiplex PCR; TCRdb's copy has only in-frame clones and leaves some out. The profile shows 450,000 or so clones, over 75% of them singletons. Sequenced sample: peripheral blood. These receptors all stem from a woman between 40 and 50 years old with COVID-19, enrolled during active disease. Each CDR3 is given with its conserved first and last residue. A D gene is named only where the DNA matches it firmly. The listing skips clone size in some rows; elsewhere it reads once, few, many or a size class.

j_gene: TRBJ1-5
abundance: .
v_gene: TRBV5-6
d_gene: .
CDR3nt: TGTGCCAGCAGCTTAGGGGGGGCTTCTAATCAGCCCCAGCATTTT
CDR3aa: CASSLGGASNQPQHF

j_gene: TRBJ1-1
abundance: .
v_gene: TRBV25-1
d_gene: .
CDR3nt: TGTGCCAGCAGTGGTGCAGTTGAAGCTTTCTTT
CDR3aa: CASSGAVEAFF

j_gene: TRBJ2-1
abundance: once
v_gene: TRBV6-2/TRBV6-3
d_gene: TRBD2
CDR3nt: TGTGCCAGCAGTTCCCAGCGGGGGAGTTACAATGAGCAGTTCTTC
CDR3aa: CASSSQRGSYNEQFF

j_gene: TRBJ2-3
abundance: once
v_gene: TRBV20-1
d_gene: .
CDR3nt: TGCAGTGCTAGTGCCCGGGGGGCAGGAGATACGCAGTATTTT
CDR3aa: CSASARGAGDTQYF

j_gene: TRBJ2-4
abundance: .
v_gene: TRBV6-2/TRBV6-3
d_gene: .
CDR3nt: TGTGCCAGCAGTTACACAGGGACCATCGACATTCAGTACTTC
CDR3aa: CASSYTGTIDIQYF

j_gene: TRBJ1-1
abundance: .
v_gene: TRBV7-9
d_gene: TRBD1
CDR3nt: TGTGCCAGCAGCTTAGGGACAGGGGGCAAGTCTGAAGCTTTCTTT
CDR3aa: CASSLGTGGKSEAFF

j_gene: TRBJ2-3
abundance: once
v_gene: TRBV7-3
d_gene: .
CDR3nt: TGTGCCAGCAGCCCGGTGGGACACCCGTTTAGCACAGATACGCAGTATTTT
CDR3aa: CASSPVGHPFSTDTQYF

j_gene: TRBJ1-6
abundance: .
v_gene: TRBV7-2
d_gene: .
CDR3nt: TGTGCCAGCAGCGACACGATGAATTCACCCCTCCACTTT
CDR3aa: CASSDTMNSPLHF

j_gene: TRBJ1-4
abundance: once
v_gene: TRBV5-1
d_gene: .
CDR3nt: TGCGCCAGCAGCTCTGGATGGGGGGAAACTAATGAAAAACTGTTTTTT
CDR3aa: CASSSGWGETNEKLFF

j_gene: TRBJ1-1
abundance: .
v_gene: TRBV29-1
d_gene: TRBD1
CDR3nt: TGCAGCGTTCAGAGGGGGCTTGACACTGAAGCTTTCTTT
CDR3aa: CSVQRGLDTEAFF

j_gene: TRBJ2-7
abundance: .
v_gene: TRBV28
d_gene: .
CDR3nt: TGTGCCAGTTGGGGGGGGGCGTCCTCCTACGAGCAGTACTTC
CDR3aa: CASWGGASSYEQYF

j_gene: TRBJ2-3
abundance: .
v_gene: TRBV20-1
d_gene: TRBD2
CDR3nt: TGCAGTGCTAGTGGGACTAGCGGGGCCCTTATCACAGATACGCAGTATTTT
CDR3aa: CSASGTSGALITDTQYF

j_gene: TRBJ2-3
abundance: .
v_gene: TRBV27
d_gene: TRBD2
CDR3nt: TGTGCCAGCAGTTTACCCACTAGCGGGAGGACGAATACGCAGTATTTT
CDR3aa: CASSLPTSGRTNTQYF

j_gene: TRBJ1-2
abundance: .
v_gene: TRBV7-9
d_gene: TRBD1
CDR3nt: TGTGCCAGCAGCTTAGGAGGGGGCGAAAAAGCCTATGGCTACACCTTC
CDR3aa: CASSLGGGEKAYGYTF

j_gene: TRBJ2-1
abundance: .
v_gene: TRBV5-1
d_gene: TRBD2
CDR3nt: TGCGCCAGCAGCTTGGGGACGGGGGGTGAGCAGTTCTTC
CDR3aa: CASSLGTGGEQFF

j_gene: TRBJ1-2
abundance: .
v_gene: TRBV7-2
d_gene: .
CDR3nt: TGTGCCAGCAGCTTGAGGGCAGACTTTGGGTATGGCTACACCTTC
CDR3aa: CASSLRADFGYGYTF

j_gene: TRBJ1-2
abundance: .
v_gene: TRBV27
d_gene: .
CDR3nt: TGTGCCAGCAGGCAGGGGAACAACTATGGCTACACCTTC
CDR3aa: CASRQGNNYGYTF

j_gene: TRBJ1-2
abundance: .
v_gene: TRBV4-1
d_gene: .
CDR3nt: TGCGCCAGCAGCCCCCCCGGCGGGGTTGGCTACACCTTC
CDR3aa: CASSPPGGVGYTF

j_gene: TRBJ2-3
abundance: once
v_gene: TRBV19
d_gene: .
CDR3nt: TGTGCCAGTAGTGACTTGGTAGATACGCAGTATTTT
CDR3aa: CASSDLVDTQYF

j_gene: TRBJ2-2
abundance: .
v_gene: TRBV5-8
d_gene: .
CDR3nt: TGTGCCAGCAGCAAAACGAGACAGGAGGACACCGGGGAGCTGTTTTTT
CDR3aa: CASSKTRQEDTGELFF

j_gene: TRBJ1-4
abundance: .
v_gene: TRBV28
d_gene: TRBD1
CDR3nt: TGTGCCAGCAGTTTATACCAGACAGGGGGGTTTAATGAAAAACTGTTTTTT
CDR3aa: CASSLYQTGGFNEKLFF

j_gene: TRBJ2-1
abundance: .
v_gene: TRBV28
d_gene: TRBD2
CDR3nt: TGTGCCAGCAGTTTAGGGGCTAGCGGGAACAATGAGCAGTTCTTC
CDR3aa: CASSLGASGNNEQFF

j_gene: TRBJ2-7
abundance: .
v_gene: TRBV12-3/TRBV12-4
d_gene: .
CDR3nt: TGTGCCAGCAGTTTACAGGCCTACGAGCAGTACTTC
CDR3aa: CASSLQAYEQYF

j_gene: TRBJ1-5
abundance: .
v_gene: TRBV6-2/TRBV6-3
d_gene: TRBD1
CDR3nt: TGTGCCAGCAGTCCGAGACAGGGGGGGGGCAATCAGCCCCAGCATTTT
CDR3aa: CASSPRQGGGNQPQHF

j_gene: TRBJ2-6
abundance: .
v_gene: TRBV10-3
d_gene: TRBD1
CDR3nt: TGTGCCATCAGTGATTTTAGGGACAGAGGAGCCAACGTCCTGACTTTC
CDR3aa: CAISDFRDRGANVLTF

j_gene: TRBJ1-2
abundance: .
v_gene: TRBV7-2
d_gene: TRBD1
CDR3nt: TGTGCCAGCAGCCAAGGACAGGGAATAAACTATGGCTACACCTTC
CDR3aa: CASSQGQGINYGYTF

j_gene: TRBJ1-4
abundance: .
v_gene: TRBV19
d_gene: .
CDR3nt: TGTGCCAGCGGGGATGAAAAACTGTTTTTT
CDR3aa: CASGDEKLFF

j_gene: TRBJ1-2
abundance: .
v_gene: TRBV18
d_gene: TRBD1
CDR3nt: TGTGCCAGCTCACAAGGGACAGGCGGCTATGGCTACACCTTC
CDR3aa: CASSQGTGGYGYTF

j_gene: TRBJ1-4
abundance: .
v_gene: TRBV27
d_gene: .
CDR3nt: TGTGCCAGCAGTCCCAAGGGAGTCGAAACGTTTGGTGAAAAACTGTTTTTT
CDR3aa: CASSPKGVETFGEKLFF

j_gene: TRBJ1-1
abundance: .
v_gene: TRBV11-3
d_gene: TRBD1
CDR3nt: TGTGCCAGCAGCTTTGGACAGGGGGAAGCTTTCTTT
CDR3aa: CASSFGQGEAFF

j_gene: TRBJ2-7
abundance: .
v_gene: TRBV27
d_gene: TRBD1
CDR3nt: TGTGCCAGCAGTTTTGGTATGGGGCAGGGGGCCTACGAGCAGTACTTC
CDR3aa: CASSFGMGQGAYEQYF

j_gene: TRBJ1-1
abundance: .
v_gene: TRBV18
d_gene: TRBD1
CDR3nt: TGTGCCAGCTCACCTGACAGGGGCACTGAAGCTTTCTTT
CDR3aa: CASSPDRGTEAFF

j_gene: TRBJ2-3
abundance: .
v_gene: TRBV15
d_gene: TRBD2
CDR3nt: TGTGCCACCTCACTTAGCGGGCATAGCACAGATACGCAGTATTTT
CDR3aa: CATSLSGHSTDTQYF

j_gene: TRBJ1-2
abundance: once
v_gene: TRBV7-9
d_gene: .
CDR3nt: TGTGCCAGCAGCTTTGGGGGCTTCTATGGCTACACCTTC
CDR3aa: CASSFGGFYGYTF

j_gene: TRBJ2-6
abundance: many
v_gene: TRBV4-2
d_gene: TRBD1
CDR3nt: TGTGCCAGCACGGGACAGGCCTCCTCTGGGGCCAACGTCCTGACTTTC
CDR3aa: CASTGQASSGANVLTF

j_gene: TRBJ1-1
abundance: few
v_gene: TRBV19
d_gene: .
CDR3nt: TGTGCCAGCACTCAGGGGTCGGGCACTGAAGCTTTCTTT
CDR3aa: CASTQGSGTEAFF

j_gene: TRBJ1-5
abundance: .
v_gene: TRBV6-1
d_gene: .
CDR3nt: TGTGCCAGCAGTGAAGTGCGTCAGCCCCAGCATTTT
CDR3aa: CASSEVRQPQHF

j_gene: TRBJ1-2
abundance: .
v_gene: TRBV11-2
d_gene: TRBD1
CDR3nt: TGTGCCAGCAGCGGTACCGGGACAGGGACGGGCTACACCTTC
CDR3aa: CASSGTGTGTGYTF

j_gene: TRBJ2-1
abundance: .
v_gene: TRBV13
d_gene: TRBD2
CDR3nt: TGTGCCAGCAGCTCACGGACTAGCGGGAGTCTTGAGCAGTTCTTC
CDR3aa: CASSSRTSGSLEQFF

j_gene: TRBJ1-6
abundance: .
v_gene: TRBV7-8
d_gene: .
CDR3nt: TGTGCCAGCAGCCTCGGACAGCTAAATTCACCCCTCCACTTT
CDR3aa: CASSLGQLNSPLHF

j_gene: TRBJ2-2
abundance: few
v_gene: TRBV15
d_gene: .
CDR3nt: TGTGCCACCAGCAGTCAGCAGGACACCGGGGAGCTGTTTTTT
CDR3aa: CATSSQQDTGELFF

j_gene: TRBJ1-1
abundance: .
v_gene: TRBV5-3
d_gene: .
CDR3nt: TGTGCCAGAAGCTTGGACCAGGGAAAGGAGAACACTGAAGCTTTCTTT
CDR3aa: CARSLDQGKENTEAFF

j_gene: TRBJ2-7
abundance: .
v_gene: TRBV27
d_gene: .
CDR3nt: TGTGCCAGCAGCGCCCTCGGAGGGGGCGACGAGCAGTACTTC
CDR3aa: CASSALGGGDEQYF

j_gene: TRBJ2-5
abundance: .
v_gene: TRBV18
d_gene: TRBD2
CDR3nt: TGTGCCAGCTCACCGGTTAGCGGGGGACCCCCCTTTGAAACCCAGTACTTC
CDR3aa: CASSPVSGGPPFETQYF

j_gene: TRBJ2-7
abundance: .
v_gene: TRBV29-1
d_gene: .
CDR3nt: TGCAGCGTTGTGAGGGATTTCGCCTACGAGCAGTACTTC
CDR3aa: CSVVRDFAYEQYF

j_gene: TRBJ1-3
abundance: .
v_gene: TRBV28
d_gene: .
CDR3nt: TGTGCCAGCACGGCCGGGGGGATTCCAGCTGGAAACACCATATATTTT
CDR3aa: CASTAGGIPAGNTIYF

j_gene: TRBJ2-2
abundance: .
v_gene: TRBV27
d_gene: .
CDR3nt: TGTGCCAGCAGTCCCTTTCAGGGGAACACCGGGGAGCTGTTTTTT
CDR3aa: CASSPFQGNTGELFF

j_gene: TRBJ2-7
abundance: .
v_gene: TRBV3-1/TRBV3-2
d_gene: TRBD1
CDR3nt: TGTGCCAGCAGCCTCGGACAGGGGTACGAGCAGTACTTC
CDR3aa: CASSLGQGYEQYF

j_gene: TRBJ2-1
abundance: .
v_gene: TRBV28
d_gene: TRBD2
CDR3nt: TGTGCCAGCAGTTCTAGCGGGGGCTACAATGAGCAGTTCTTC
CDR3aa: CASSSSGGYNEQFF

j_gene: TRBJ2-2
abundance: .
v_gene: TRBV2
d_gene: .
CDR3nt: TGTGCCAGCACTCCAGGGGTAATAACCGGGGAGCTGTTTTTT
CDR3aa: CASTPGVITGELFF